This T cell receptor beta chain appears in the sequencing data of a study of blood T cell repertoires in COVID-19. The overall study: Sites across the United States, Italy and Spain contributed samples from acute and convalescent COVID-19.

CDR1 and CDR2 from the germline V gene are MGHRA and YSYEKL. The CDR3 contains 14 residues. V lost 0 bases to trimming and J lost 3 bases, with 8 bases between them. Enrollees, roughly 18 to 89 years old, lived in 25 or so US areas. Two consecutive negative NP/OP PCR tests, clearance, or resolved symptoms defined Cohort 3 recovery. Original data processing: Estimated nucleated cell counts came from reference gene primer amplification. The method was immunoSEQ multiplex PCR; TCRdb's version includes in-frame clones alone and lacks a portion of them. Clone size and the V and J calls come from that table; the DNA yielded D and trimming. The table lists 200,000 to 250,000 clones, approximately 80% of them singletons.

The chain carries TRBV4-1 and TRBJ1-1; D unclear. The TCR comes from a man in his 60s who had recovered from COVID-19. Sequencing input: PBMCs or T cells enriched from blood (not recorded which). CDR3 loop: CASSQDIGDTEAFF. Here the CDR3 DNA reads TGCGCCAGCAGCCAAGATATCGGGGACACTGAAGCTTTCTTT.